One sample yielded the 25 T cell receptor beta chains listed below, sequenced in a study of cytomegalovirus exposure and HLA in healthy donors. The PCR employed 60 Vbeta primers together with 13 Jbeta primers. Method: immunoSEQ multiplex PCR; TCRdb's copy keeps in-frame clones and lacks some. The sample totals approximately 42,000 clones; its top ten clones hold more than 8%. The source material was PBMCs. The receptors stem from a male donor in good health and CMV-seronegative.

V and J are TRBV6-5 and TRBJ1-3, with 10 bases identical to TRBD1. Unmatched junction bases numbered 8, after V lost 5 bases and J lost 7 bases. Germline lookup yields CDR1 MNHEY and CDR2 SVGAGI. This CDR3 spans 15 amino acids. CDR3 residues: CASSLGGTGVNTIYF. CDR3 bases: TGTGCCAGCAGTCTGGGGGGGACAGGGGTGAACACCATATATTTT.

V is TRBV12-5 and J is TRBJ2-1, with D uncertain. V was clipped by 9 bases and J by 8 bases, with 11 bases between them. The V gene's germline CDR1 is LGHNT and CDR2 FRNRAP. The CDR3 contains 11 residues. CDR3 nucleotides: TGTGCTAGCCTTGCTGTAGATGAGCAGTTCTTC. Translated, it gives CASLAVDEQFF. Based on the CDR3 plus reference TRBV12-5 and TRBJ2-1, the full variable domain is DARVTQTPRHKVTEMGQEVTMRCQPILGHNTVFWYRQTMMQGLELLAYFRNRAPLDDSGMPKDRFSAEMPDATLATLKIQPSEPRDSAVYFCASLAVDEQFFGPGTRLTVL.

The chain has TRBV2 and TRBJ2-6; D unresolved. The germline V and J ends were trimmed by 5 bases and 0 bases, with 11 bases remaining between them. CDR1 and CDR2 from the germline V gene are SNHLY and FYNNEI. This CDR3 region has 16 residues. The CDR3 bases are TGTGCCAGCAGTCGTATATTCAGCTCTGGGGCCAACGTCCTGACTTTC. This gives the protein CASSRIFSSGANVLTF.

This rearrangement joins TRBV4-1 to TRBJ2-1, with 12 bases aligning to TRBD2. CDR1 and CDR2 from the germline V gene are MGHRA and YSYEKL. This CDR3 has 16 amino acids. Germline trimming cut 2 bases from V and 4 bases from J; bases unmatched to any gene: 3. Here the CDR3 reads CASSQTLAGGYNEQFF. CDR3 coding DNA: TGCGCCAGCAGCCAAACCCTAGCGGGAGGGTACAATGAGCAGTTCTTC.

The gene calls are TRBV7-9 and TRBJ1-1; 7 bases line up with TRBD1. The CDR3 consists of 15 residues. The V segment lost 5 bases and the J segment 1 base; nucleotides outside the gene matches: 7. The germline V gene has CDR1 SEHNR and CDR2 FQNEAQ (reference sequence). The CDR3 is CASSPDTGANTEAFF. CDR3 DNA sequence: TGTGCCAGCAGCCCGGACACAGGGGCGAACACTGAAGCTTTCTTT.

This sequence joins TRBV10-1 and TRBJ2-3, with 8 positions matching TRBD1. J lost 3 bases, V lost 0 bases, and 2 bases had no gene match. This CDR3 comprises 15 residues. Germline CDR1 is WNHNN and CDR2 is SYGVQD (reference sequence). Here the CDR3 reads CASSESQGATDTQYF. The CDR3 coding sequence is TGCGCCAGCAGTGAGTCGCAGGGGGCGACAGATACGCAGTATTTT.

The chain joins TRBV6-5 to TRBJ2-6; no reliable D call. Trimming left V 5 bases short and J 0 bases short, with 8 bases between. CDR3 length equals 15 residues. Germline assignment: CDR1 MNHEY and CDR2 SVGAGI. The CDR3 DNA sequence: TGTGCCAGCAGTCCTCATAGCTCTGGGGCCAACGTCCTGACTTTC. Translated, it gives CASSPHSSGANVLTF.

The V call is TRBV2, the J call TRBJ2-6; D not certain. This CDR3 comprises 15 residues. Germline values: CDR1 SNHLY, CDR2 FYNNEI. V was pared by 3 bases and J by 2 bases, with 8 bases between. CDR3 residues: CASSDRSAGANVLTF. The CDR3 bases are TGTGCCAGCAGTGACAGGTCTGCTGGGGCCAACGTCCTGACTTTC.

The chain couples TRBV5-1 to TRBJ2-1, with D tentatively TRBD1 (6 bases). Germline V gene lookup returns CDR1 SGHRS and CDR2 YFSETQ. The CDR3 length is 16 residues. V was shortened by 0 bases and J by 8 bases, with 18 bases between the two germline ends. CDR3 DNA: TGCGCCAGCAGCTTGGAGGGGGAGCCCAGAGTCGATGAGCAGTTCTTC. Translation gives CASSLEGEPRVDEQFF.

Remarks on this clone: An end of the junction does not agree with germline; a read error may underlie this. The rearrangement uses TRBV19 and TRBJ2-5; D uncertain. Germline V CDR1 and CDR2: LNHDA, SQIVND (reference sequence). The CDR3 runs to 12 residues. This chain's CDR3 is CASSDHLETRYF. CDR3 DNA sequence: TGTGCCAGTAGTGACCACCTGGAGACCCGGTACTTC.

V is TRBV27 and J is TRBJ2-1; D ambiguous. CDR1 MNHEY and CDR2 SMNVEV come from the germline V gene (reference sequence). V was cut by 1 base and J by 16 bases, with 14 bases left in between. The CDR3 spans 12 residues. CDR3 sequence (DNA): TGTGCCAGCAGTTTATGGGCCAACACCCCATTCTTC. Residues: CASSLWANTPFF.

V gene TRBV29-1 combines with J gene TRBJ2-2; D may be TRBD2 (7 bases). Germline assignment: CDR1 SQVTM and CDR2 ANQGSEA. The CDR3 consists of 15 residues. V lost 6 bases, J lost 4 bases, and 18 bases lay in between. CDR3 loop: CSVDNREGGTGELFF. The CDR3 coding sequence is TGCAGCGTAGACAACAGGGAGGGGGGCACCGGGGAGCTGTTTTTT.

V is TRBV4-3 and J is TRBJ1-1; D ambiguous. The CDR3 has 15 residues. Germline lookup yields CDR1 LGHNA and CDR2 YSLEER. The ends were cut back, 0 bases at V and 3 bases at J, with 11 bases in the middle. CDR3 loop: CASSQERVRDTEAFF. CDR3 in DNA: TGCGCCAGCAGCCAAGAAAGGGTGAGGGACACTGAAGCTTTCTTT.

V and J are TRBV7-8 and TRBJ2-1; 15 bases fit TRBD2. The CDR3 loop spans 16 amino acids. Unmatched junction bases numbered 5, after V lost 4 bases and J lost 7 bases. CDR1 SGHVS and CDR2 FQNEAQ come from the germline V gene. The CDR3 loop reads CASSSGLAGGENEQFF. The CDR3 DNA reads TGTGCCAGCAGCTCTGGACTAGCGGGAGGGGAAAATGAGCAGTTCTTC. Full variable domain (rest looked up from reference TRBV7-8 and TRBJ2-1): GAGVSQSPRYKVAKRGQDVALRCDPISGHVSLFWYQQALGQGPEFLTYFQNEAQLDKSGLPSDRFFAERPEGSVSTLKIQRTQQEDSAVYLCASSSGLAGGENEQFFGPGTRLTVL.

V gene TRBV6-5 combines with J gene TRBJ1-1; D possibly corresponds to TRBD1 (6 bases). Germline-derived CDR1 and CDR2 are MNHEY and SVGAGI. There are 14 residues in the CDR3. Between the trimmed V and J ends, which lost 5 bases and 7 bases, there was a span of 17 bases. The CDR3 reads CASSTTGIENEAFF. In nucleotides, the CDR3 is TGTGCCAGCAGTACCACAGGGATTGAGAATGAAGCTTTCTTT.

This chain links TRBV6-6 with TRBJ2-7; the match to TRBD1 covers 7 bases. CDR3 size: 14 residues. Germline CDR1 and CDR2: MNHNY and SVGAGI (reference sequence). Trimming cost V 5 bases and J 0 bases; bases outside gene matches: 4. The CDR3 DNA reads as TGTGCCAGCAGTCGGACAGGAGTCTCCTACGAGCAGTACTTC. It encodes CASSRTGVSYEQYF.

Turning to this clone: One end of the junction fails to match germline, which may point to a read error. V is TRBV4-2 and J is TRBJ1-1; no definite D call. The V gene's germline CDR1 is LGHNA and CDR2 YNFKEQ. The length of the CDR3 is 13 residues. The CDR3 DNA follows: TGTGCCAGCAGCCAAGAACGTGAGAGGCTAGGCTCATTT. Residues: CASSQERERLGSF.

CDR3 sequence: CASESWYQDRLYTGGEQFF. The CDR3 DNA sequence: TGTGCCAGCGAGTCCTGGTACCAGGACAGACTTTATACGGGCGGTGAGCAGTTCTTC. The chain combines TRBV5-6 with TRBJ2-1; TRBD1 is a possible D gene (6 bases). The V end lost 7 bases, the J end lost 9 bases, and 35 bases lay between the germline ends. The CDR3 runs to 19 residues. In germline, CDR1 is SGHDT, CDR2 YYEEEE. The full variable domain, with the rest looked up from reference TRBV5-6 and TRBJ2-1, is DAGVTQSPTHLIKTRGQQVTLRCSPKSGHDTVSWYQQALGQGPQFIFQYYEEEERQRGNFPDRFSGHQFPNYSSELNVNALLLGDSALYLCASESWYQDRLYTGGEQFFGPGTRLTVL.

This chain connects TRBV7-2 to TRBJ2-1; 12 bases line up with TRBD2. This CDR3 has 16 amino acids. V was clipped by 0 bases and J by 10 bases; unmatched bases: 7. CDR1 and CDR2 from the germline V gene are SGHTA and FQGNSA. The CDR3 nucleotides are TGTGCCAGCAGCTTAGCGCTGACTAGCGGGAGTAAGGAGCAGTTCTTC. Translated: CASSLALTSGSKEQFF.

This chain uses TRBV7-8 with TRBJ2-2, with D possibly being TRBD2 (6 bases). V lost 5 bases and J lost 8, with 15 bases in between. The CDR3 is made up of 14 amino acids. Germline CDR1 and CDR2: SGHVS and FQNEAQ. The CDR3: CASSLRGLGGELFF. The CDR3, as DNA: TGTGCCAGCAGCCTGCGGGGTCTAGGAGGGGAGCTGTTTTTT.

The chain combines TRBV5-4 with TRBJ1-2; 7 bases fit TRBD1. V shed 5 bases, J shed 5 bases, and the junction held 9 bases outside the gene matches. This CDR3 comprises 14 residues. Germline loops: CDR1 SGHNT, CDR2 YYREEE (reference sequence). CDR3 bases: TGTGCCAGCAGTCTGACAGGGCAGAAGTATGGCTACACCTTC. Translation: CASSLTGQKYGYTF.

The rearrangement links TRBV12-5 to TRBJ2-5; 9 positions match TRBD1. The CDR3 totals 18 residues. V was clipped by 6 bases and J by 5 bases; unmatched bases: 19. Germline assignment: CDR1 LGHNT and CDR2 FRNRAP. CDR3 sequence reads: CASGIWTGVGRKRETQYF. DNA of the CDR3: TGTGCTAGTGGCATTTGGACAGGGGTGGGGCGCAAAAGGGAGACCCAGTACTTC.

The chain uses TRBV4-1 and TRBJ2-7; TRBD2 matches 12 bases. CDR1 MGHRA and CDR2 YSYEKL come from the germline V gene. The CDR3 length is 16 residues. V was pared by 1 base and J by 8 bases, with 9 bases of the junction left unmatched. The CDR3 nucleotides read TGCGCCAGCAGCCAAGCTAGCGGGAGGGATCTACGTAAGCAGTACTTC. Amino acid sequence: CASSQASGRDLRKQYF.

CDR3 sequence reads: CASSKIGGTLAKNIQYF. CDR3 DNA: TGTGCCAGCAGCAAAATCGGGGGAACGCTAGCCAAAAACATTCAGTACTTC. This rearrangement joins TRBV21-1 to TRBJ2-4; the table's D gene call, TRBD2, was not cross checked with the DNA. TRBV21-1 is labeled a pseudogene. The CDR3 extends over 17 amino acids.

The V gene is TRBV10-1, the J gene TRBJ2-2, with 9 bases lining up with TRBD2. V shed 4 bases, J shed 4 bases, and the junction held 10 bases outside the gene matches. The CDR3 is made up of 17 amino acids. Germline loops: CDR1 WNHNN, CDR2 SYGVQD (reference sequence). The CDR3 protein is CASSAIDSGSATGELFF. The CDR3 DNA reads TGCGCCAGCAGTGCCATTGATAGCGGGAGTGCCACCGGGGAGCTGTTTTTT.